The 20 T cell receptor beta chains presented below share a single source sample, sequenced in a study of shared clonotypes between healthy human individuals. Profiled with immunoSEQ multiplex PCR; TCRdb holds only in-frame clones, not every one. The sample lists under 2,500,000 clones; under 97% were seen once. Sequencing used naive CD4+ T cells sorted from blood. The subset denotes: CD45RA+ positively selected. The source of these receptors is a man aged 18 to 29 in good health.

The J gene is TRBJ2-2, the V gene TRBV19; 9 bases fit TRBD1. From germline, CDR1 is LNHDA and CDR2 SQIVND (reference sequence). Trimming at V came to 6 bases and at J to 2 bases, leaving 7 bases not matched to a gene. The CDR3 spans 16 residues. The DNA for the CDR3 is TGTGCCAGTAGCAGCCGACAGGGGGGAAACACCGGGGAGCTGTTTTTT. Its protein product is CASSSRQGGNTGELFF.

This chain links TRBV6-1 with TRBJ1-2, with unresolved D. CDR1 and CDR2 from the germline V gene are MNHNS and SASEGT. This CDR3 region has 13 residues. With 6 bases removed from V and 3 bases from J, the gap between germline ends came to 11 bases. The CDR3 spells CASRDRGHYGYTF. The DNA of the CDR3 is TGTGCCAGCAGGGACCGCGGGCACTATGGCTACACCTTC.

V gene TRBV2 combines with J gene TRBJ2-1; 7 nucleotides line up with TRBD2. V lost 8 bases to trimming and J lost 5 bases; unmatched junction nucleotides: 6. This CDR3 region has 13 residues. Germline CDR1 SNHLY, CDR2 FYNNEI. The CDR3 DNA sequence: TGTGCCAGCTCGGTAGCGGGCCACAATGAGCAGTTCTTC. Translating gives CASSVAGHNEQFF. Complete variable domain (other parts from reference TRBV2 and TRBJ2-1): EPEVTQTPSHQVTQMGQEVILRCVPISNHLYFYWYRQILGQKVEFLVSFYNNEISEKSEIFDDQFSVERPDGSNFTLKIRSTKLEDSAMYFCASSVAGHNEQFFGPGTRLTVL.

The J gene is TRBJ1-5, the V gene TRBV28, with TRBD1 as a possible D gene (5 bases). This CDR3 region has 16 residues. V dropped 7 bases and J dropped 0 bases, with 16 bases sitting between them. Germline values: CDR1 MDHEN, CDR2 SYDVKM. The chain's CDR3 is CASTQGTGHSNQPQHF. For the CDR3, the DNA is TGTGCCAGCACCCAGGGCACTGGTCATAGCAATCAGCCCCAGCATTTT.

The chain couples TRBV7-9 to TRBJ2-1; D remains unclear. This CDR3 contains 16 residues. Germline assignment: CDR1 SEHNR and CDR2 FQNEAQ (reference sequence). Trimming pared 8 bases from V and 0 bases from J, leaving 17 bases between. The CDR3 protein is CASGYPDPSSYNEQFF. CDR3 DNA sequence: TGTGCCAGCGGGTACCCAGACCCTAGCTCCTACAATGAGCAGTTCTTC.

The chain joins TRBV18 to TRBJ2-7; the match to TRBD1 covers 7 bases. Looked up from germline, CDR1 is KGHSH and CDR2 is LQKENI. The trim removed 2 bases at V and 5 bases at J, leaving 9 bases unmatched. There are 15 residues in the CDR3. DNA for the CDR3: TGTGCCAGCTCACCATCCCAAACAGGGGTCAACGAGCAGTACTTC. Translated: CASSPSQTGVNEQYF.

The chain uses TRBV11-2 and TRBJ2-2; the D is unclear. Trimming left V 3 bases short and J 6 bases short, with 5 bases between. Per the germline V gene, CDR1 is SGHAT and CDR2 is FQNNGV. CDR3 length: 12 residues. The CDR3 here is CASSLAPGELFF. CDR3 sequence (DNA): TGTGCCAGCAGCTTGGCACCCGGGGAGCTGTTTTTT.

The chain links TRBV28 to TRBJ1-1; possible D gene TRBD1, 6 bases. The CDR3 is 16 residues long. The germline V gene has CDR1 MDHEN and CDR2 SYDVKM. Trimming cost V 5 bases and J 5 bases, with 21 bases left between them. The CDR3 spells CASSTRQVLRITEAFF. Here the CDR3 DNA reads TGTGCCAGCAGTACCCGACAGGTTTTGAGGATAACTGAAGCTTTCTTT.

This clone was recorded once. Different DNA sequences within this sample yield the same CDR3. The chain joins TRBV4-3 to TRBJ2-2, with 10 bases that match TRBD2. The J segment lost 1 base and the V segment lost 1 base, leaving 3 bases of the junction unmatched. CDR1 and CDR2 from the germline V gene are LGHNA and YSLEER. The CDR3 contains 17 residues. In nucleotides, the CDR3 is TGCGCCAGCAGCCAAGGGCGGACTAGCGGGAACACCGGGGAGCTGTTTTTT. As protein: CASSQGRTSGNTGELFF.

This clone appeared once. The V and J genes are TRBV5-4 and TRBJ2-2, with TRBD1 as a possible D gene (5 bases). The V gene lost 5 bases and the J gene lost 2 bases, with 10 bases spanning the gap. Germline-derived CDR1 and CDR2 are SGHNT and YYREEE (reference sequence). This CDR3 has 14 amino acids. The CDR3 DNA sequence: TGTGCCAGCAGTTTTGACAGAAACACCGGGGAGCTGTTTTTT. It encodes CASSFDRNTGELFF.

The count of this clone is one. This sample also contains other DNA sequences that code for the same CDR3. V usage is TRBV30 and J usage is TRBJ1-2; tentative D call: TRBD1 (6 bases). V shed 4 bases and J shed 4 bases, with 10 bases lying between them. The CDR3 is 12 residues long. Germline V CDR1 and CDR2: GTSNPN, SVGIG (reference sequence). The CDR3 region is CAWTGGGYGYTF. Written as DNA, the CDR3 is TGTGCCTGGACTGGGGGCGGCTATGGCTACACCTTC.

For this clone: Other nucleotide sequences from this sample produce the same CDR3. The chain carries TRBV5-1 and TRBJ1-1, with 8 bases aligning to TRBD1. The CDR3 runs to 15 residues. The V gene's germline CDR1 is SGHRS and CDR2 YFSETQ. Trimming at V came to 4 bases and at J to 5 bases, leaving 10 bases not matched to a gene. The CDR3 DNA is TGCGCCAGCAGCCTAAGGCAGGGGGCAGGTACTGAAGCTTTCTTT. It yields the protein CASSLRQGAGTEAFF.

In the case of this clone: Other nucleotide sequences from this sample produce the same CDR3. The chain couples TRBV6-5 to TRBJ1-1; 7 nucleotides line up with TRBD1. The CDR3 is 11 residues long. Germline assignment: CDR1 MNHEY and CDR2 SVGAGI. Losses at the gene ends were 6 bases for V and 6 bases for J; bases not matched to a gene: 1. CDR3 region: CASSQGAEAFF. CDR3 nucleotides: TGTGCCAGCAGCCAGGGGGCTGAAGCTTTCTTT.

Remarks on this clone: The sample contains more than one DNA sequence encoding this CDR3. The genes are TRBV7-9 and TRBJ1-1, with TRBD1 identical over 8 bases. V was pared by 5 bases and J by 1 base, with 3 bases of the junction left unmatched. CDR3 length equals 14 residues. Germline values: CDR1 SEHNR, CDR2 FQNEAQ (reference sequence). The CDR3 coding sequence is TGTGCCAGCAGCCGGGGACAGGAGAACACTGAAGCTTTCTTT. It is translated as CASSRGQENTEAFF.

This chain connects TRBV28 to TRBJ2-7; D unresolved. With 2 bases removed from V and 7 bases from J, the gap between germline ends came to 6 bases. CDR1 and CDR2 (germline): MDHEN, SYDVKM. This CDR3 spans 11 amino acids. CDR3 sequence: CASSLHWEQYF. In DNA, the CDR3 is TGTGCCAGCAGTTTACACTGGGAGCAGTACTTC.

J is TRBJ1-1 and V is TRBV7-9; D is uncertain. Trimming shortened V by 7 bases and J by 1 base, and 22 bases separated the two germline ends. CDR3 length: 17 amino acids. Germline values: CDR1 SEHNR, CDR2 FQNEAQ (reference sequence). Here the CDR3 DNA reads TGTGCCAGCAACGAGCCCAGCGGCCCAAATAGGAACACTGAAGCTTTCTTT. The encoded protein is CASNEPSGPNRNTEAFF.

The chain links TRBV10-3 to TRBJ1-4; D ambiguous. The CDR3 totals 13 residues. Germline V CDR1 and CDR2: ENHRY, SYGVKD. Trimming removed 6 bases from V and 4 bases from J, with 9 bases in between. Here the CDR3 reads CAIRQQFNEKLFF. CDR3 in DNA: TGTGCCATCAGACAACAGTTTAATGAAAAACTGTTTTTT.

The V and J genes are TRBV5-1 and TRBJ2-5; 9 bases match TRBD1. Germline V gene sequence: CDR1 SGHRS, CDR2 YFSETQ. The CDR3 covers 16 residues. J gave up 1 base and V 0 bases, and 4 bases lay outside the gene matches. For the CDR3, the DNA is TGCGCCAGCAGCTTGGGACAGGGGGTTTTCCAAGAGACCCAGTACTTC. This sequence encodes CASSLGQGVFQETQYF.

The CDR3 DNA reads TGTGCCAGCAGCACCCGGACAGCGTTAAACATTCAGTACTTC. Translated, it gives CASSTRTALNIQYF. The chain has TRBV5-4 and TRBJ2-4, with a possible D match to TRBD1 (6 bases). CDR1 is SGHNT and CDR2 is YYREEE in the germline V gene (reference sequence). The CDR3 has 14 residues. V lost 4 bases and J lost 6, with 14 bases in between.

The chain joins TRBV9 to TRBJ2-3; 7 nucleotides match TRBD2. There are 16 residues in the CDR3. Germline values: CDR1 SGDLS, CDR2 YYNGEE. With 4 bases clipped from V and 2 bases from J, the junction kept 10 bases outside the gene matches. This CDR3 is CASSSRGAGTTDTQYF. DNA for the CDR3: TGTGCCAGCAGCTCCCGGGGAGCGGGGACCACAGATACGCAGTATTTT.